The source of this T cell receptor (beta chain) is a study of blood T cell repertoires in COVID-19. Study at large: From T cells, B-cell-depleted T cells, or PBMCs came the material, which was cDNA or gDNA.

Study processing details: Amplification from reference gene primers served as the basis for estimated nucleated cell counts. Some clones are missing from TCRdb's copy, which holds only in-frame ones; the method was immunoSEQ multiplex PCR. That table furnishes V, J and clone size, whereas the DNA furnished D and trimming. The table lists over 200,000 clones, about 90% of them singletons. The V and J ends lost 11 bases and 4 bases, in that order; junction bases with no gene match: 2. The CDR3 loop spans 12 amino acids. Germline V gene data show CDR1 as MNHNY and CDR2 as SVGAGI (reference sequence). In Seattle, patients joined the study during active infection and were tracked longitudinally.

The clonotype originates from a man in his sixties with COVID-19, enrolled during active disease. Source material: peripheral blood. The V and J genes are TRBV6-6 and TRBJ1-6, with 7 bases lining up with TRBD1. The CDR3 is CAGGQYNSPLHF. Written as DNA, the CDR3 is TGTGCCGGGGGACAGTATAATTCACCCCTCCACTTT.